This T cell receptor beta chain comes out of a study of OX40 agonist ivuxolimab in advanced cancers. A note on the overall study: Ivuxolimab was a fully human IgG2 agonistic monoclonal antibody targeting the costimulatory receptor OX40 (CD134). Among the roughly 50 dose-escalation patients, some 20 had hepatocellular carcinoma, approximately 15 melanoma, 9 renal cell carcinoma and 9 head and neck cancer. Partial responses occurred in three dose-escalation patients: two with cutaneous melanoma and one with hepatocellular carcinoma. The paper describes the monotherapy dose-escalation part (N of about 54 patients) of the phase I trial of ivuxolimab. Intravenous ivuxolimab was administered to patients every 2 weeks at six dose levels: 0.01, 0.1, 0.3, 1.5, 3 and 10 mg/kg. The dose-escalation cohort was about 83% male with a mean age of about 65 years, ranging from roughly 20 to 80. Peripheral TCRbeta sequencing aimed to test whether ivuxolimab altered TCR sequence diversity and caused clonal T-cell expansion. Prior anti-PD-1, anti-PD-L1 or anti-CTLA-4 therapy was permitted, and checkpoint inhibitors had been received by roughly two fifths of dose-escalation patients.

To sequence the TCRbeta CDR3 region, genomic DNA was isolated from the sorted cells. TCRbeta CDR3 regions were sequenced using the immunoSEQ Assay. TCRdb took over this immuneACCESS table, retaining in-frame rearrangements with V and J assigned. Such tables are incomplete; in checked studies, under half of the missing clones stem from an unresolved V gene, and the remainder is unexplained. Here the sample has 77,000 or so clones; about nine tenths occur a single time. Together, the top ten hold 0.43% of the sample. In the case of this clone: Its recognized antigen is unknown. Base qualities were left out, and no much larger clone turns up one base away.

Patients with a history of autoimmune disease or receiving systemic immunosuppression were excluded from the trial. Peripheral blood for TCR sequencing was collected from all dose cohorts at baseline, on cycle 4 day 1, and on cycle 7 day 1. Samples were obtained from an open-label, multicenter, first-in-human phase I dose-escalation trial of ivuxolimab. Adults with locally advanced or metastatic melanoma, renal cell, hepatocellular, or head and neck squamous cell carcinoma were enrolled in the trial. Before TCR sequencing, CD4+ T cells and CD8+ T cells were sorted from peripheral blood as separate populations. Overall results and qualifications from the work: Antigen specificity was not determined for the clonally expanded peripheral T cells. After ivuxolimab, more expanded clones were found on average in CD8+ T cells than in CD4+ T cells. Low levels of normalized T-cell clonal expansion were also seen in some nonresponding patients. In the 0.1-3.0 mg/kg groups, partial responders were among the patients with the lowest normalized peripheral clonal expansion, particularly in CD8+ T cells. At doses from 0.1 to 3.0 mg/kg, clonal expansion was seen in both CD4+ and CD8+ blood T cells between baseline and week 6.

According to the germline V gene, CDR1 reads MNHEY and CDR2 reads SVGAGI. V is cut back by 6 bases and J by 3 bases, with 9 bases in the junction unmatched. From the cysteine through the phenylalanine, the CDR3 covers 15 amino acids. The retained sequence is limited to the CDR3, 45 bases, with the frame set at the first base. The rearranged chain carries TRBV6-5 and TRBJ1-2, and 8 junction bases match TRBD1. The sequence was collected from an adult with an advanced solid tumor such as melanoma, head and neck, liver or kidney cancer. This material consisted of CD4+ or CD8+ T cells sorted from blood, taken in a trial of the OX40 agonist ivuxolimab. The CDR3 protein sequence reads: CASSLSATGDYGYTF. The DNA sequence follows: TGTGCCAGCAGCCTTTCAGCGACAGGGGACTATGGCTACACCTTC.